The 12 T cell receptor beta chains given below trace back to one sample, sequenced in a study of OX40 agonist ivuxolimab in advanced cancers. Clones were read by immunoSEQ multiplex PCR, and TCRdb kept only the in-frame ones, dropping some. The sample records 77,000 or so clones, 88% being singletons. The source was CD4+ or CD8+ T cells sorted from blood, collected in a trial of the OX40 agonist ivuxolimab. These receptors came from an adult with an advanced solid tumor such as melanoma, head and neck, liver or kidney cancer.

The chain carries TRBV4-1 and TRBJ2-5; 12 bases agree with TRBD1. With V trimmed by 1 base and J by 5 bases, 8 bases remained unmatched. The CDR3 totals 17 residues. The germline V gene encodes CDR1 MGHRA and CDR2 YSYEKL. In DNA, the CDR3 is TGCGCCAGCAGCCAAGGGTTTGGGACAGGGGGCTTGGAGACCCAGTACTTC. It yields the protein CASSQGFGTGGLETQYF.

The V and J genes are TRBV28 and TRBJ1-2, with TRBD1 matching over 7 bases. V dropped 1 base and J dropped 6; count of bases not matched to a gene: 8. CDR1 and CDR2 (germline): MDHEN, SYDVKM. The CDR3 sequence is 15 residues long. DNA of the CDR3: TGTGCCAGCAGTTTATCGGCGACAGGGAAGGATGGCTACACCTTC. Protein sequence: CASSLSATGKDGYTF.

The chain joins TRBV19 to TRBJ2-3; TRBD2 is a possible D gene (6 bases). CDR1 is LNHDA and CDR2 is SQIVND in the germline V gene (reference sequence). The ends were cut back, 11 bases at V and 3 bases at J, with 12 bases in the middle. There are 12 residues in the CDR3. The CDR3 reads CASGDRTDTQYF. DNA of the CDR3: TGTGCCTCGGGAGATAGAACAGATACGCAGTATTTT.

The V call is TRBV2, the J call TRBJ2-3; no clear D. This CDR3 has 14 residues. Trimming cost V 6 bases and J 0 bases, with 10 bases left between them. The germline gives CDR1 SNHLY, CDR2 FYNNEI. The CDR3 nucleotides are TGTGCCAGCAGGTTAACCCCGAGCACAGATACGCAGTATTTT. Protein: CASRLTPSTDTQYF.

The rearrangement links TRBV2 to TRBJ1-1; 7 bases align to TRBD1. The germline V gene has CDR1 SNHLY and CDR2 FYNNEI. The length of the CDR3 is 15 residues. The ends lost 11 bases at V and 0 bases at J; junction bases unmatched: 12. CDR3 DNA: TGTGCCTTCCAGAGGGACAGAAGAATGAACACTGAAGCTTTCTTT. As protein: CAFQRDRRMNTEAFF.

The sample holds one count of this clone. The rearrangement uses TRBV6-6 and TRBJ1-1; D is ambiguous. This CDR3 spans 14 amino acids. The germline V gene has CDR1 MNHNY and CDR2 SVGAGI (reference sequence). The V and J ends lost 3 bases and 0 bases respectively, with 8 bases between them. The DNA of the CDR3 is TGTGCCAGCAGTTATGGCAGTATGAACACTGAAGCTTTCTTT. This encodes CASSYGSMNTEAFF.

The V call is TRBV11-2, the J call TRBJ1-5; D unresolved. V was pared by 4 bases and J by 7 bases, with 14 bases between. CDR1 and CDR2 from the germline V gene are SGHAT and FQNNGV. This CDR3 comprises 14 residues. The CDR3 reads CASSSNPSYQPQHF. In nucleotides, the CDR3 is TGTGCCAGCAGCTCTAACCCCAGTTACCAGCCCCAGCATTTT.

The V gene is TRBV18, the J gene TRBJ1-2; possibly TRBD1 for D (5 bases). Trimming shortened V by 1 base and J by 1 base, and 13 bases separated the two germline ends. From germline, CDR1 is KGHSH and CDR2 LQKENI. This CDR3 is built from 16 residues. The CDR3 sequence: CASSPLRQNFNYGYTF. The CDR3 DNA follows: TGTGCCAGCTCACCACTTAGACAGAACTTTAACTATGGCTACACCTTC.

This chain links TRBV11-2 with TRBJ1-1; TRBD1 might be the D (6 bases). This CDR3 has 14 residues. Trimming took off 2 bases at V and 2 bases at J, with 9 bases between the two ends. Germline values: CDR1 SGHAT, CDR2 FQNNGV. Here the CDR3 DNA reads TGTGCCAGCAGCTTATTGGGGGCAAACACTGAAGCTTTCTTT. It translates to CASSLLGANTEAFF. The full variable domain, its missing parts supplied by reference TRBV11-2 and TRBJ1-1, is EAGVAQSPRYKIIEKRQSVAFWCNPISGHATLYWYQQILGQGPKLLIQFQNNGVVDDSQLPKDRFSAERLKGVDSTLKIQPAKLEDSAVYLCASSLLGANTEAFFGQGTRLTVV.

The chain recombines TRBV6-5 with TRBJ1-1; maybe TRBD1 (5 bases). The CDR3 consists of 15 residues. Germline values: CDR1 MNHEY, CDR2 SVGAGI. The ends were cut back, 2 bases at V and 4 bases at J, with 14 bases in the middle. CDR3 sequence: CASSYGGQAGTEAFF. The CDR3 DNA reads as TGTGCCAGCAGTTACGGGGGTCAAGCGGGCACTGAAGCTTTCTTT.

This rearrangement joins TRBV7-3 to TRBJ2-7; tentative D call: TRBD2 (5 bases). The CDR3 covers 16 residues. V dropped 3 bases and J dropped 2 bases, with 17 bases sitting between them. CDR1 is SGHTA, CDR2 FQGTGA, per germline. Here the CDR3 DNA reads TGTGCCAGCAGCTTGGGAGTTGGTGCGGCTACCTACGAGCAGTACTTC. Protein sequence: CASSLGVGAATYEQYF. Looking up the rest from reference TRBV7-3 and TRBJ2-7 gives the full variable domain: GAGVSQTPSNKVTEKGKYVELRCDPISGHTALYWYRQSLGQGPEFLIYFQGTGAADDSGLPNDRFFAVRPEGSVSTLKIQRTERGDSAVYLCASSLGVGAATYEQYFGPGTRLTVT.

This clone was found once. The chain uses TRBV29-1 and TRBJ2-4; D is ambiguous. The ends were cut back, 0 bases at V and 0 bases at J, with 9 bases in the middle. The CDR3 totals 15 residues. CDR1 is SQVTM, CDR2 ANQGSEA, per germline. In nucleotides, the CDR3 is TGCAGCGTTGAAGATGGAACCCGAGCCAAAAACATTCAGTACTTC. Translating it yields CSVEDGTRAKNIQYF.